This T cell receptor (beta chain) was documented in a study of CD8+CD57+ T cells in acquired aplastic anemia. TCR beta VDJ and CDR3 profiling used genomic DNA as template. TCRdb reanalysed the reads using MiXCR and keeps one entry per CDR3 protein. Of under 150,000 distinct CDR3 sequences in the sample, around 41% were seen once. As regards this clonotype: Its ends do not fully match the called genes, so a read error is possible.

Germline CDR1 and CDR2: DFQATT and SNEGSKA (reference sequence). CDR3 length equals 13 residues. The receptor comes from a human donor in good health, serving as a control. The chain combines TRBV20-1 with TRBJ1-1; D unclear. The sequenced sample consisted of sorted CD4+, CD8+, or CD8+CD57+ T cells (not recorded which) from PBMCs. DNA for the CDR3: TGCAGTGCTAGCGACTGGGGAAACACTGTAGCTTTCTTT. It codes for CSASDWGNTVAFF.